Listed here are 19 T cell receptor beta chains from one sample, sequenced in a study of technical replicates of blood from a handful of donors. Only in-frame clones appear in the TCRdb table, and some are missing; sequencing was by immunoSEQ multiplex PCR. The sample lists about 97,000 clones, about 96% seen once, with about 0.36% in the top ten. The sample comprised T cells isolated from PBMCs. Receptors were obtained from a human donor in good health.

This clone has a single count. This CDR3 reads CSVMPGGATNEKLFF. The CDR3, as DNA: TGCAGCGTTATGCCAGGGGGAGCAACTAATGAAAAACTGTTTTTT. This chain joins TRBV29-1 and TRBJ1-4; TRBD1 matches at 7 bases. The V gene's germline CDR1 is SQVTM and CDR2 ANQGSEA. V shed 5 bases, J shed 0 bases, and the junction held 6 bases outside the gene matches. The CDR3 covers 15 residues.

The gene calls are TRBV19 and TRBJ1-4; possibly TRBD1 for D (6 bases). V lost 3 bases and J lost 3, with 23 bases in between. The CDR3 is 19 amino acids. Germline CDR1 and CDR2: LNHDA and SQIVND (reference sequence). Here the CDR3 reads CASSIGQLPNRWSNEKLFF. CDR3 in DNA: TGTGCCAGTAGTATTGGACAGCTACCTAATCGGTGGTCTAATGAAAAACTGTTTTTT.

The rearrangement uses TRBV18 and TRBJ2-6; D call uncertain. There are 16 residues in the CDR3. Trimming removed 0 bases at V and 2 bases at J, with 8 bases between. CDR1 and CDR2 (germline): KGHSH, LQKENI. The CDR3 sequence is CASSPPSQAGANVLTF. DNA of the CDR3: TGTGCCAGCTCACCACCGTCCCAGGCTGGGGCCAACGTCCTGACTTTC.

This clone has only one observation. The rearrangement links TRBV11-3 to TRBJ1-3; unclear D gene. The CDR3 runs 16 residues. V was shortened by 3 bases and J by 0 bases, with 12 bases between the two germline ends. Germline CDR1 is SGHNT and CDR2 is YENEEA. This chain's CDR3 is CASSFEGPYSGNTIYF. CDR3 DNA sequence: TGTGCCAGCAGCTTCGAGGGCCCTTACTCTGGAAACACCATATATTTT.

The gene calls are TRBV6-5 and TRBJ2-7; 8 bases map to TRBD2. V shed 6 bases and J 3 bases; nucleotides not matched to a gene: 4. This CDR3 spans 13 amino acids. Germline V gives CDR1 MNHEY, CDR2 SVGAGI. Written as DNA, the CDR3 is TGTGCCAGCAGCCAACTAGCGGACTACGAGCAGTACTTC. Translation: CASSQLADYEQYF.

Notes on this clone: One junction end disagrees with the germline gene, perhaps due to a read error. Here the CDR3 reads CASSPPTTPYEQYF. The CDR3 region has the DNA TGTGCTAGCAGCCCTCCTACCACTCCCTACGAGCAGTACTTC. V is TRBV7-7 and J is TRBJ2-5; D call uncertain. The J call may be mistaken, given a closer DNA end match to TRBJ2-7. CDR1 and CDR2 (germline): SSHAT, FNYEAQ (reference sequence). The CDR3 is 14 residues long.

The V gene is TRBV7-8, the J gene TRBJ1-2; TRBD1 matches at 7 bases. After removal of 5 bases from V and 3 bases from J, the junction contained 9 bases not matched to a gene. Germline V lookup: CDR1 SGHVS, CDR2 FQNEAQ. CDR3 length: 15 amino acids. The CDR3 DNA sequence: TGTGCCAGCAGCCCTGACAGGGTGGTAGACTATGGCTACACCTTC. It codes for CASSPDRVVDYGYTF.

The chain uses TRBV6-5 and TRBJ1-4, with a tentative D call TRBD1 (6 bases). Germline CDR1 reads MNHEY; CDR2 reads SVGAGI. V was shortened by 6 bases and J by 8 bases, with 10 bases between the two germline ends. The length of the CDR3 is 12 residues. DNA of the CDR3: TGTGCCAGCAGCACCCAGGGGGAAAAACTGTTTTTT. This translates into CASSTQGEKLFF.

The chain links TRBV9 to TRBJ2-1; no reliable D call. The V end lost 2 bases, the J end lost 7 bases, and 19 bases lay between the germline ends. The CDR3 sequence is 16 residues long. Germline-derived CDR1 and CDR2 are SGDLS and YYNGEE. CDR3 nucleotides: TGTGCCAGCAGCGTCCCGATCGTTGGAACGGGTAATGAGCAGTTCTTC. Translated, it gives CASSVPIVGTGNEQFF.

V gene TRBV5-1 combines with J gene TRBJ1-5; 9 bases map to TRBD1. The V gene end was trimmed by 2 bases and the J gene end by 7 bases; junction bases not matched to a gene: 16. The length of the CDR3 is 18 residues. From germline, CDR1 is SGHRS and CDR2 YFSETQ. The CDR3 DNA reads TGCGCCAGCAGCTTAATAAAATCCGGGACAGGGTGGAACCAGCCCCAGCATTTT. Residues: CASSLIKSGTGWNQPQHF.

This chain connects TRBV6-5 to TRBJ1-4, with D possibly TRBD1 on 6 matching bases. This CDR3 contains 15 residues. Germline V gene lookup returns CDR1 MNHEY and CDR2 SVGAGI. Deletions cut 6 bases from V and 4 bases from J, with 15 bases between. The CDR3 region is CASSTYRDDNEKLFF. The CDR3 DNA reads TGTGCCAGCAGCACATACAGGGACGATAATGAAAAACTGTTTTTT.

V and J are TRBV5-4 and TRBJ1-2, with D maybe TRBD1 (6 bases). V dropped 5 bases and J dropped 6 bases, with 17 bases sitting between them. This CDR3 has 14 residues. The germline gives CDR1 SGHNT, CDR2 YYREEE (reference sequence). In nucleotides, the CDR3 is TGTGCCAGCAGACCCCCAGGGGCGAAGAATGGCTACACCTTC. Encoded protein: CASRPPGAKNGYTF.

V is TRBV2 and J is TRBJ1-5; D is uncertain. Germline V CDR1 and CDR2: SNHLY, FYNNEI. This CDR3 has 14 amino acids. Trimming shortened V by 1 base and J by 3 bases, and 7 bases separated the two germline ends. The CDR3: CASSEGLLNQPQHF. The CDR3 DNA reads TGTGCCAGCAGTGAAGGACTCCTCAATCAGCCCCAGCATTTT.

V is TRBV7-3 and J is TRBJ2-1; 9 positions match TRBD1. V lost 1 base to trimming and J lost 6 bases; unmatched junction nucleotides: 4. This CDR3 has 15 amino acids. Looked up from germline, CDR1 is SGHTA and CDR2 is FQGTGA. In DNA, the CDR3 is TGTGCCAGCAGCTTAATGAGACAGGGGGTCAATGAGCAGTTCTTC. Translation gives CASSLMRQGVNEQFF.

The chain uses TRBV11-2 and TRBJ2-7, with 7 bases fitting TRBD1. The germline V gene encodes CDR1 SGHAT and CDR2 FQNNGV. The CDR3 covers 15 residues. J gave up 3 bases and V 5 bases, and 10 bases lay outside the gene matches. Written as DNA, the CDR3 is TGTGCCAGCAGCCCGGAGACAGGGTCACACTACGAGCAGTACTTC. Its translation is CASSPETGSHYEQYF.

This clone has a single count. The CDR3: CASSFPGSYEQYF. The CDR3 nucleotides read TGCGCCAGCAGCTTCCCAGGATCCTACGAGCAGTACTTC. The rearrangement links TRBV5-1 to TRBJ2-7; D gene uncertain. V lost 2 bases, J lost 1 base, and 7 bases lay in between. The length of the CDR3 is 13 residues. Germline CDR1 reads SGHRS; CDR2 reads YFSETQ. The variable domain in full, completed from reference TRBV5-1 and TRBJ2-7, reads KAGVTQTPRYLIKTRGQQVTLSCSPISGHRSVSWYQQTPGQGLQFLFEYFSETQRNKGNFPGRFSGRQFSNSRSEMNVSTLELGDSALYLCASSFPGSYEQYFGPGTRLTVT.

The table lists this clone with a count of one. The rearrangement uses TRBV28 and TRBJ1-1; weak D call: TRBD1 (6 bases). This CDR3 region has 15 residues. CDR1 and CDR2 from the germline V gene are MDHEN and SYDVKM. V was trimmed by 5 bases and J by 0 bases, leaving 13 bases between them. The CDR3 here is CASSAYRALNTEAFF. CDR3 DNA sequence: TGTGCCAGCAGTGCCTACAGGGCATTGAACACTGAAGCTTTCTTT.

The genes are TRBV5-1 and TRBJ1-2, with 10 nucleotides matching TRBD1. The V segment lost 0 bases and the J segment 8 bases; nucleotides outside the gene matches: 16. Germline CDR1 SGHRS, CDR2 YFSETQ. The CDR3 sequence is 18 residues long. The CDR3 DNA follows: TGCGCCAGCAGCTTGGCCGGGACAGGGGCCTCTTTCGTATCGGGCTACACCTTC. As protein: CASSLAGTGASFVSGYTF.

The chain links TRBV4-3 to TRBJ2-7; tentatively, D is TRBD2 (5 bases). The CDR3 runs to 15 residues. Trimming took off 1 base at V and 4 bases at J, with 14 bases between the two ends. The germline V gene encodes CDR1 LGHNA and CDR2 YSLEER. Here the CDR3 reads CASSQVWTSGYEQYF. The CDR3 DNA follows: TGCGCCAGCAGCCAAGTTTGGACTTCGGGGTACGAGCAGTACTTC.